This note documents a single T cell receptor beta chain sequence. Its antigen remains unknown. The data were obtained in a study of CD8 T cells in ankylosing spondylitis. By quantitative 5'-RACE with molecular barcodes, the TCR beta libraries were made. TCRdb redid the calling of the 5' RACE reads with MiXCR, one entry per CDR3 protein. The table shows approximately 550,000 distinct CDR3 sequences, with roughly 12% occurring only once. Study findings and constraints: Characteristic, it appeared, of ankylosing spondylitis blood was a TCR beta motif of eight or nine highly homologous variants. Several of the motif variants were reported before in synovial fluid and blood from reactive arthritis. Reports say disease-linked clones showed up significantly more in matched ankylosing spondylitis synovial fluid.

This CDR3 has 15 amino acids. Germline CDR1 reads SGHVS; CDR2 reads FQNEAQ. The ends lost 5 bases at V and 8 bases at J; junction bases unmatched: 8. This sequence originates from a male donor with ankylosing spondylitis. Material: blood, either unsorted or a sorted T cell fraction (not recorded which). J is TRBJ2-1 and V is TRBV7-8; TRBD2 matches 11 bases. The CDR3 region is CASSQTSGSRDEQFF. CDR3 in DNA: TGTGCCAGCAGCCAAACTAGCGGGAGTCGGGATGAGCAGTTCTTC.